This T cell receptor (beta chain) appears in the sequencing data of a study of T cells in Graves' hyperthyroidism and ophthalmopathy. Active moderate-to-severe ophthalmopathy, Clinical Activity Score at least 3, NOSPECS at least 4, under 3 months' duration. Regions amplified from RNA transcripts were the TCR beta CDR3 regions. Primed by the HTBI set, a first-round RT-PCR was run on the TCR CDR3. TCRdb itself ran the multiplex PCR reads through MiXCR, one entry per CDR3 protein. The sample shows about 640,000 distinct CDR3 sequences, less than 25% of them seen only once. Study-level points and caveats: Blood also carried most thyroid clonotypes expanded above 0.001. The model predicted ophthalmopathy a median around 6.5 months before onset.

Trimming left V 6 bases short and J 5 bases short, with 17 bases between. Per the germline V gene, CDR1 is MDHEN and CDR2 is SYDVKM. The CDR3 is made up of 14 amino acids. To note about this clonotype: No antigen is known for it.

This chain joins TRBV28 and TRBJ2-7; maybe TRBD1 (5 bases). The clonotype comes from a man aged 30 to 39 with Graves' ophthalmopathy. The material sequenced was blood. CDR3 sequence (DNA): TGTGCCAGCAGAGTTAGCAGGGTCCCCCACGAGCAGTACTTC. Protein sequence: CASRVSRVPHEQYF.